This TCR beta chain appears in the sequencing data of a study of T cells in women clearing cervical HPV infection. Across the study: Cases' blood sampling followed lesion detection by median roughly 150 days (90 to 200).

The repertoire was sequenced with immunoSEQ multiplex PCR; TCRdb's copy has only in-frame clones and lacks some. The sample shows tens of thousands of clones, and around a tenth sits with its ten largest clones. Points from the study as a whole: Cases carried less TRBV6-7 than controls: 0.11% versus 0.16%.

This CDR3 is 15 amino acids long. Germline assignment: CDR1 SGHRS and CDR2 YFSETQ. V lost 0 bases and J 5 bases, leaving 12 bases between the germline ends. Turning to this clone: Its antigen remains unidentified. From the germline J gene comes the end of the CDR3, since the read stops 3 residues before it.

This receptor was taken from a woman aged 18-70 years with a cervical HPV16 infection that either progressed to CIN3+ or cleared (not recorded which). J is TRBJ1-3 and V is TRBV5-1; possible D gene TRBD1, 6 bases. Material for sequencing was blood buffy coat. The CDR3 spells CASSLEVWGRNTIYF. The part of the CDR3 DNA that was read is TGCGCCAGCAGCTTGGAAGTGTGGGGGCGAAACACC. Using reference TRBV5-1 and TRBJ1-3 for the parts outside the CDR3, the full variable domain is KAGVTQTPRYLIKTRGQQVTLSCSPISGHRSVSWYQQTPGQGLQFLFEYFSETQRNKGNFPGRFSGRQFSNSRSEMNVSTLELGDSALYLCASSLEVWGRNTIYFGEGSWLTVV.